One sample yielded the 16 T cell receptor beta chains listed below, sequenced in a study of T cell repertoires in cytomegalovirus infection. MiXCR was run by TCRdb on the reads, yielding one entry per CDR3 protein. This table holds fewer than 550,000 distinct CDR3 sequences, roughly 30% found once. Source material: PBMCs. These receptors all stem from a human donor in good health (CMV status not recorded). Some clones in this sample may be carry-over from other donors' samples.

This clonotype was detected only once. V usage is TRBV18 and J usage is TRBJ1-4; 7 positions match TRBD1. Per germline, CDR1 KGHSH and CDR2 LQKENI. V dropped 10 bases and J dropped 4; count of bases not matched to a gene: 6. The CDR3 is made up of 13 amino acids. As DNA, the CDR3 is TGTGCCACCACACAGGGGCTTAATGAAAAACTGTTTTTT. Translation: CATTQGLNEKLFF.

The chain couples TRBV28 to TRBJ2-7; 10 bases are a match to TRBD1. CDR1 is MDHEN, CDR2 SYDVKM, per germline. This CDR3 has 16 residues. The V and J ends lost 5 bases and 5 bases, in that order; junction bases with no gene match: 12. In DNA, the CDR3 is TGTGCCAGCAGTCCCCTCGGGACAGGGGAAAGGAACGAGCAGTACTTC. Its translation is CASSPLGTGERNEQYF.

The V and J genes are TRBV9 and TRBJ2-1; TRBD2 aligns across 11 bases. The germline V gene encodes CDR1 SGDLS and CDR2 YYNGEE. This CDR3 contains 15 residues. The ends lost 1 base at V and 9 bases at J; junction bases unmatched: 6. The CDR3 DNA follows: TGTGCCAGCAGCGTATTAGCGGGGGGGCTCAGTGAGCAGTTCTTC. This codes for CASSVLAGGLSEQFF.

In nucleotides, the CDR3 is TGCAGTGCTAGAGATCGGGACAGGGGGGGCTATGGCTACACCTTC. This encodes CSARDRDRGGYGYTF. This chain joins TRBV20-1 and TRBJ1-2, with 11 nucleotides matching TRBD1. From germline, CDR1 is DFQATT and CDR2 SNEGSKA (reference sequence). V was clipped by 0 bases and J by 4 bases; unmatched bases: 4. This CDR3 contains 15 residues.

With respect to this clonotype: Sequence at one end of the junction differs from germline and may be a read error. This chain links TRBV11-2 with TRBJ1-5; D gene unclear. Germline-derived CDR1 and CDR2 are SGHAT and FQNNGV. The CDR3 consists of 16 residues. DNA for the CDR3: TGTTCCAGCAGCCCGTCGGCCGACCCCCGCAATCAGCCCCAGCATTTT. The encoded protein is CSSSPSADPRNQPQHF.

This clonotype came up many times. The junction shows a germline mismatch at one end, possibly a read error. The chain has TRBV7-2 and TRBJ2-3; D unresolved. The CDR3 is 17 amino acids. The germline CDR1 and CDR2 sequences are SGHTA and FQGNSA. DNA of the CDR3: TGTGCCAGCAGGTTAGGGCCTGTCCCCTTCGGCACAGATACGCAGTATTTT. Residues: CASRLGPVPFGTDTQYF.

The genes are TRBV20-1 and TRBJ1-5; 9 bases align to TRBD1. This CDR3 region has 18 residues. Germline assignment: CDR1 DFQATT and CDR2 SNEGSKA (reference sequence). J gave up 4 bases and V 3 bases, and 16 bases lay outside the gene matches. The CDR3 loop is CSARAGTGKIRENQPQHF. CDR3 coding DNA: TGCAGTGCTAGGGCCGGGACAGGGAAGATAAGGGAAAATCAGCCCCAGCATTTT.

This clonotype was observed many times. The rearrangement uses TRBV7-2 and TRBJ1-5; a possible D gene is TRBD1 (6 bases). The CDR3 is 18 residues long. V was trimmed by 4 bases and J by 4 bases, leaving 23 bases between them. The V gene's germline CDR1 is SGHTA and CDR2 FQGNSA. In nucleotides, the CDR3 is TGTGCCAGCAGCTCGCAGGGGCCGGCGGGTCGAGGTAATCAGCCCCAGCATTTT. It specifies CASSSQGPAGRGNQPQHF.

About this clonotype: A much larger clonotype is one base distant, so this may be a read error. The CDR3, as DNA: TGTGCCAGCAGCTTAGGGGTTCACCGGAGTGAAAAACTGTTTTTT. Translation gives CASSLGVHRSEKLFF. This sequence joins TRBV7-2 and TRBJ1-4; D is uncertain. Germline V gene lookup returns CDR1 SGHTA and CDR2 FQGNSA. V was clipped by 1 base and J by 7 bases, with 13 bases between them. The CDR3 sequence is 15 residues long.

V gene TRBV27 combines with J gene TRBJ1-1; D unresolved. V was cut by 0 bases and J by 3 bases, with 11 bases left in between. Germline assignment: CDR1 MNHEY and CDR2 SMNVEV (reference sequence). There are 15 residues in the CDR3. In DNA, the CDR3 is TGTGCCAGCAGTTTATCGAGGAACCGACACACTGAAGCTTTCTTT. Protein sequence: CASSLSRNRHTEAFF.

This clonotype was detected only a few times. The chain is built from TRBV7-8 and TRBJ2-3; D not certain. The CDR3 runs to 14 residues. V dropped 5 bases and J dropped 0 bases, with 9 bases sitting between them. Looked up from germline, CDR1 is SGHVS and CDR2 is FQNEAQ. The CDR3: CASSPPNSTDTQYF. DNA for the CDR3: TGTGCCAGCAGCCCCCCGAACAGCACAGATACGCAGTATTTT. The full variable domain, with the rest looked up from reference TRBV7-8 and TRBJ2-3, is GAGVSQSPRYKVAKRGQDVALRCDPISGHVSLFWYQQALGQGPEFLTYFQNEAQLDKSGLPSDRFFAERPEGSVSTLKIQRTQQEDSAVYLCASSPPNSTDTQYFGPGTRLTVL.

The gene calls are TRBV11-2 and TRBJ2-7; D unresolved. Germline V gene lookup returns CDR1 SGHAT and CDR2 FQNNGV. The CDR3 extends over 13 amino acids. The V end lost 2 bases, the J end lost 2 bases, and 7 bases lay between the germline ends. For the CDR3, the DNA is TGTGCCAGCAGCTTAACCTTCGCCTACGAGCAGTACTTC. This translates into CASSLTFAYEQYF. Using reference TRBV11-2 and TRBJ2-7 for the parts outside the CDR3, the full variable domain is EAGVAQSPRYKIIEKRQSVAFWCNPISGHATLYWYQQILGQGPKLLIQFQNNGVVDDSQLPKDRFSAERLKGVDSTLKIQPAKLEDSAVYLCASSLTFAYEQYFGPGTRLTVT.

About this clonotype itself: The germline gene is not matched at one end of the junction; a read error may be the cause. The rearrangement joins TRBV7-2 to TRBJ1-1; the D is unclear. The germline gives CDR1 SGHTA, CDR2 FQGNSA. The CDR3 has 14 residues. For the CDR3, the DNA is TGTGCCAGAAGCTCCAACTTAGCGAACACTGAAGCTTTCTTT. Amino acids: CARSSNLANTEAFF.

V and J are TRBV6-2 or TRBV6-3 and TRBJ1-4; no definite D call. In germline, CDR1 is MNHEY, CDR2 SVGEGT. The CDR3 is made up of 13 amino acids. Trimming left V 6 bases short and J 10 bases short, with 15 bases between. CDR3 amino acids: CASSTAAGGKLFF. The CDR3, as DNA: TGTGCCAGCAGCACGGCCGCTGGCGGAAAACTGTTTTTT.

This clonotype was observed many times. V is TRBV7-2 and J is TRBJ1-2, with D unclear. The CDR3 length is 14 residues. Per the germline V gene, CDR1 is SGHTA and CDR2 is FQGNSA. V lost 1 base, J lost 3 bases, and 9 bases lay in between. This chain's CDR3 is CASSLEDTDYGYTF. The CDR3 nucleotides are TGTGCCAGCAGCTTAGAAGACACGGACTATGGCTACACCTTC.

V gene TRBV4-1 combines with J gene TRBJ2-1; 8 nucleotides match TRBD1. Germline values: CDR1 MGHRA, CDR2 YSYEKL. J gave up 0 bases and V 4 bases, and 11 bases lay outside the gene matches. The CDR3 is made up of 18 amino acids. The CDR3 reads CASSPTGAPFSSYNEQFF. CDR3 sequence (DNA): TGCGCCAGCAGCCCGACAGGGGCGCCGTTTAGCTCCTACAATGAGCAGTTCTTC.